This TCR delta chain emerged from a study of gamma-delta T cells after stem cell transplantation (dated by TCRdb to about 2016). In its sample, this clone was seen a few times. The antigen it recognizes is unknown. No DNA is shown, since the ends of the CDR3 on it are uncertain; the CDR3 is the one TCRdb lists. The same CDR3 can be traced to other DNA sequences in this sample. The CDR3 has 24 amino acids, counting the end cysteine and phenylalanine. CDR1 NSMFDY and CDR2 ISSIKDK were looked up in the germline V gene. Library method: RT-PCR. The instrument was an Illumina MiSeq. Identical DNA sequences were merged into single rows after TCRdb reprocessed the public reads with CATT. The sample contains 2,100 or so delta-chain clones, 0.85% to 1.3% of them found a single time. Jointly, the top ten make up over 25% of the sample.

This TCR was sampled from a human donor. It is not recorded whose cells these are; they may come from a transplant donor. Sequenced input: gamma-delta T cells. The chain was built from TRAV29/DV5 and TRDJ1; the table's TRDD3 call for D was not verified on the DNA. The CDR3: CSVLLCSFPTGPDVVLGKTDKLIF.